This entry features one T cell receptor beta chain sequence. Which antigen it targets is not known. Qualities for individual bases were not recorded, and no much larger clone is one base off. Collaborating institutions collected whole blood in K2EDTA tubes following their own protocols. For TCRbeta analysis, collaborators shipped samples as frozen whole blood, isolated PBMCs, or DNA extracted from either of those sample types. The sample originates from a study of blood T cell repertoires in COVID-19 (dated by TCRdb to the early 2020s). A note on the overall study: Samples covering the acute and convalescent phases of COVID-19 were provided by collaborators in the United States, Italy and Spain. The material from the prospective study consisted of cDNA or gDNA derived from T cells, B-cell-depleted T cells, or PBMCs. The dataset comprised deeply sampled blood TCRbeta repertoires from subjects exposed to, actively infected with, or recovered from COVID-19. A freely available public database, intended as a resource for researchers studying the immune response to SARS-CoV-2, is where the repertoires were released. The samples were drawn from two sources: the first 160 participants of the ongoing ImmuneRACE study, and fewer than 1,500 subjects contributed by 6 global collaborators. A de-identified subject ID, COVID-19 status, age in years and sex were almost always included in the sample metadata. Where available, HLA class I and class II types were obtained from metadata supplied by the sample provider rather than from assay-based typing. Overall study outcomes, separate from this receptor: How much clinical and demographic metadata was included differed by source and by participant, and the metadata was provided uncurated.

The immunoSEQ Assay, a bias-controlled multiplex PCR, was used to amplify TCRbeta CDR3 regions from genomic DNA. Per the source publication's procedure: Within the assay, amplification of reference gene primers was used to estimate how many nucleated cells each sample contained. To quantify the absolute abundance of each unique TCRbeta CDR3 rearrangement, sequence reads were collapsed and filtered. Productive Simpson clonality was computed per sample as the square root of Simpson's diversity index over productive rearrangements. The table was pulled from immuneACCESS by TCRdb, which kept in-frame rearrangements only. Such tables lose some clones; where checked, under half of the loss comes from unresolved V genes, and the rest has no known cause. Clone size and V and J calls were adopted from that table, with D and trimming inferred from the DNA. This sample comprises fewer than 8,500 clones, around 91% of them detected only once. The ten largest clones represent almost 4.5% of the sample.

The CDR3 numbers 12 residues from cysteine through phenylalanine. The DNA shown is the 36-base CDR3, in frame from base 1. The trim is 6 bases for V and 8 bases for J, with a gap of 10 bases between the germline ends. In the germline V gene, CDR1 corresponds to MGHDK and CDR2 to SYGVNS. This chain is built from TRBV25-1 and TRBJ1-4; there is no confident call for the D gene. Sequencing used peripheral blood. The receptor's source is a man older than 75 with active COVID-19. The nucleotide sequence is TGTGCCAGCAGGGAGATTGGAGAAAAACTGTTTTTT. The resulting protein is CASREIGEKLFF.